These 19 T cell receptor beta chains were all obtained from the same sample, sequenced in a study of control samples from healthy donors and cancer patients. The method was immunoSEQ multiplex PCR; TCRdb's version includes in-frame clones alone and lacks a portion of them. Among some 150,000 clones, roughly 94% were seen once, and the ten largest hold 12% to 15%. Sequenced: PBMCs. The receptors stem from a man aged 55 to 70 with colorectal cancer.

The gene calls are TRBV9 and TRBJ2-2; 9 bases are shared with TRBD1. The CDR3 sequence is 18 residues long. The V and J ends lost 4 bases and 2 bases, in that order; junction bases with no gene match: 12. The V gene's germline CDR1 is SGDLS and CDR2 YYNGEE. CDR3 sequence: CASSFSGTGSLNTGELFF. The CDR3 DNA reads TGTGCCAGCAGCTTTTCCGGGACAGGGAGCCTAAACACCGGGGAGCTGTTTTTT.

This chain links TRBV15 with TRBJ2-7; D possibly corresponds to TRBD1 (6 bases). With 0 bases removed from V and 5 bases from J, the gap between germline ends came to 11 bases. The CDR3 is 14 residues long. Germline V gene lookup returns CDR1 LNHNV and CDR2 YYDKDF (reference sequence). CDR3 in DNA: TGTGCCACCAGCAGAGATCCGGCAGGGGACGAGCAGTACTTC. Encoded protein: CATSRDPAGDEQYF.

In DNA form, the CDR3 reads TGTGCCAGCAGTCTTCGGACAGGGGATAATTCACCCCTCCACTTT. This gives the protein CASSLRTGDNSPLHF. V gene TRBV6-5 combines with J gene TRBJ1-6; 9 bases agree with TRBD1. V lost 5 bases and J lost 5; bases outside the gene matches: 4. In germline, CDR1 is MNHEY, CDR2 SVGAGI. This CDR3 contains 15 residues.

The chain couples TRBV25-1 to TRBJ2-3; no firm D call. Germline loops: CDR1 MGHDK, CDR2 SYGVNS. V lost 4 bases and J 2 bases, leaving 1 base between the germline ends. CDR3 length equals 11 residues. The CDR3 DNA sequence: TGTGCCAGCAGTGTCACAGATACGCAGTATTTT. Protein: CASSVTDTQYF.

This clone showed up just once. This rearrangement joins TRBV28 to TRBJ2-7; D perhaps matches TRBD1 (8 bases). The CDR3 runs to 14 residues. V lost 2 bases, J lost 8 bases, and 16 bases lay in between. Looked up from germline, CDR1 is MDHEN and CDR2 is SYDVKM. The CDR3 loop reads CASSLVDREGKQYF. Here the CDR3 DNA reads TGTGCCAGCAGTTTAGTGGACAGGGAGGGTAAGCAGTACTTC. Looking up the rest from reference TRBV28 and TRBJ2-7 gives the full variable domain: DVKVTQSSRYLVKRTGEKVFLECVQDMDHENMFWYRQDPGLGLRLIYFSYDVKMKEKGDIPEGYSVSREKKERFSLILESASTNQTSMYLCASSLVDREGKQYFGPGTRLTVT.

This chain links TRBV10-2 with TRBJ1-6; D not resolved. This CDR3 contains 13 residues. Looked up from germline, CDR1 is WSHSY and CDR2 is SAAADI. The ends were cut back, 6 bases at V and 7 bases at J, with 10 bases in the middle. The DNA for the CDR3 is TGCGCCAGCAGACCGGACCCGAATTCACCCCTCCACTTT. It is translated as CASRPDPNSPLHF.

The chain uses TRBV2 and TRBJ1-5; TRBD1 is a possible D gene (5 bases). Trimming shortened V by 6 bases and J by 11 bases, and 11 bases separated the two germline ends. Germline assignment: CDR1 SNHLY and CDR2 FYNNEI. The CDR3 covers 11 residues. This CDR3 is CASREGFTQHF. CDR3 sequence (DNA): TGTGCCAGCAGAGAGGGGTTTACCCAGCATTTT.

This sequence joins TRBV15 and TRBJ2-5; D call uncertain. Germline assignment: CDR1 LNHNV and CDR2 YYDKDF (reference sequence). Trimming left V 3 bases short and J 5 bases short, with 4 bases between. The length of the CDR3 is 11 residues. DNA of the CDR3: TGTGCCACCAGCAGGGGGGAGACCCAGTACTTC. Translated, it gives CATSRGETQYF. Based on the CDR3 plus reference TRBV15 and TRBJ2-5, the full variable domain is DAMVIQNPRYQVTQFGKPVTLSCSQTLNHNVMYWYQQKSSQAPKLLFHYYDKDFNNEADTPDNFQSRRPNTSFCFLDIRSPGLGDTAMYLCATSRGETQYFGPGTRLLVL.

V usage is TRBV6-5 and J usage is TRBJ1-2; D is perhaps TRBD1 (5 bases). CDR1 and CDR2 (germline): MNHEY, SVGAGI. V was shortened by 6 bases and J by 0 bases, with 14 bases between the two germline ends. This CDR3 is built from 15 residues. The CDR3 sequence: CASRVAGTANYGYTF. For the CDR3, the DNA is TGTGCCAGCAGGGTAGCCGGGACGGCTAACTATGGCTACACCTTC.

This chain links TRBV19 with TRBJ1-3; 7 bases are a match to TRBD1. The V gene end was trimmed by 5 bases and the J gene end by 2 bases; junction bases not matched to a gene: 9. In germline, CDR1 is LNHDA, CDR2 SQIVND (reference sequence). There are 16 residues in the CDR3. DNA of the CDR3: TGTGCCAGTAGTTTCCCCCGGACAGGCACTGGAAACACCATATATTTT. This translates into CASSFPRTGTGNTIYF.

The chain has TRBV21-1 and TRBJ1-4; TRBD1, the table's D call, was not compared with the DNA. TRBV21-1 represents a pseudogene. CDR3 size: 15 residues. CDR3 sequence reads: CASRSMGPTNEKLFF. For the CDR3, the DNA is TGTGCCAGCAGGTCCATGGGGCCAACTAATGAAAAACTGTTTTTT.

V gene TRBV5-4 combines with J gene TRBJ2-3; TRBD2 aligns across 9 bases. Germline trimming cut 5 bases from V and 2 bases from J; bases unmatched to any gene: 9. CDR1 and CDR2 (germline): SGHNT, YYREEE (reference sequence). This CDR3 is 16 amino acids long. The CDR3 here is CASSLKRGETTDTQYF. The CDR3 nucleotides read TGTGCCAGCAGTTTGAAGCGGGGGGAAACCACAGATACGCAGTATTTT.

The sample holds one count of this clone. The chain joins TRBV19 to TRBJ2-2; TRBD2 might be the D (6 bases). Trimming removed 5 bases from V and 4 bases from J, with 11 bases in between. The CDR3 totals 14 residues. Germline CDR1 LNHDA, CDR2 SQIVND (reference sequence). The CDR3, as DNA: TGTGCCAGTAGTCGGGGGATGGGCACCGGGGAGCTGTTTTTT. This translates into CASSRGMGTGELFF.

Of note for this clone: This sample includes further DNA sequences coding for the same CDR3. The chain is built from TRBV12-3 or TRBV12-4 and TRBJ1-1; no firm D call. The V end lost 1 base, the J end lost 3 bases, and 6 bases lay between the germline ends. The CDR3 consists of 13 residues. The CDR3 DNA sequence: TGTGCCAGCAGTTTAGACAGATACACTGAAGCTTTCTTT. This encodes CASSLDRYTEAFF.

V is TRBV25-1 and J is TRBJ1-1, with D hard to call. V was pared by 1 base and J by 5 bases, with 11 bases between. Looked up from germline, CDR1 is MGHDK and CDR2 is SYGVNS. The length of the CDR3 is 14 residues. CDR3 in amino acids: CASSELEGRTEAFF. CDR3 coding DNA: TGTGCCAGCAGTGAATTGGAGGGAAGAACTGAAGCTTTCTTT. Together with reference TRBV25-1 and TRBJ1-1, the CDR3 gives the full variable domain: EADIYQTPRYLVIGTGKKITLECSQTMGHDKMYWYQQDPGMELHLIHYSYGVNSTEKGDLSSESTVSRIRTEHFPLTLESARPSHTSQYLCASSELEGRTEAFFGQGTRLTVV.

CDR3 loop: CASSAPRARGDTGELFF. In nucleotides, the CDR3 is TGTGCCAGCAGCGCTCCCCGGGCGCGGGGGGACACCGGGGAGCTGTTTTTT. V and J are TRBV9 and TRBJ2-2, with 8 bases identical to TRBD2. The junction had 10 bases not matched to a gene; V was cut back by 3 bases and J by 3 bases. The V gene's germline CDR1 is SGDLS and CDR2 YYNGEE. The CDR3 has 17 amino acids.

This sequence joins TRBV12-3 or TRBV12-4 and TRBJ2-7, with a weak D call TRBD2 (6 bases). This CDR3 spans 12 amino acids. V gave up 4 bases and J gave up 6 bases, with 10 bases separating them. The CDR3 protein is CASSSTSSEQYF. The CDR3 DNA reads TGTGCCAGCAGTTCCACTAGCTCCGAGCAGTACTTC.

This chain joins TRBV5-1 and TRBJ1-1; possibly TRBD1 for D (6 bases). Germline V gene lookup returns CDR1 SGHRS and CDR2 YFSETQ. The V and J ends lost 3 bases and 3 bases respectively, with 9 bases between them. The length of the CDR3 is 13 residues. The CDR3 is CASSSDRHTEAFF. CDR3 in DNA: TGCGCCAGCAGCTCGGACAGACACACTGAAGCTTTCTTT.

This sequence joins TRBV9 and TRBJ2-1; D unclear. Trimming pared 0 bases from V and 1 base from J, leaving 8 bases between. This CDR3 has 15 amino acids. Germline V gene data show CDR1 as SGDLS and CDR2 as YYNGEE. CDR3 region: CASSVGGTSYNEQFF. The CDR3 DNA reads TGTGCCAGCAGCGTAGGGGGTACGTCCTACAATGAGCAGTTCTTC.